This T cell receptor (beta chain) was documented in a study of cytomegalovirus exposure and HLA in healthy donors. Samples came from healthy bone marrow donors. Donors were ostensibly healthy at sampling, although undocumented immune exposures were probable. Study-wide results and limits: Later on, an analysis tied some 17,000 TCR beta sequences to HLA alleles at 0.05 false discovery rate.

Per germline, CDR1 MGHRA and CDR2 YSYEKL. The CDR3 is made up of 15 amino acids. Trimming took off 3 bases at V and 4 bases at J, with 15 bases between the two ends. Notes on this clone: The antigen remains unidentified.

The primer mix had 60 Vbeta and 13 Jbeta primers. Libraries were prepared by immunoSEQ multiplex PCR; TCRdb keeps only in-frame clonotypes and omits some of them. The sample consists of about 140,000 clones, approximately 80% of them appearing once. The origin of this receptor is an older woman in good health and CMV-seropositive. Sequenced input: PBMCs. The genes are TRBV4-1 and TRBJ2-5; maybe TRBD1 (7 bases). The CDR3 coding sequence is TGCGCCAGCAGCCAGGGCGGGACAGCAGGAGAGACCCAGTACTTC. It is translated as CASSQGGTAGETQYF.